Presented here are 9 T cell receptor beta chains from one specimen sequenced in a study of blood T cell repertoires in COVID-19. The table came from immunoSEQ multiplex PCR; TCRdb's copy has only in-frame clones and leaves some out. The sample records 50,000 to 70,000 clones, about 90% being singletons. The sample was peripheral blood. These TCRs come from a human donor with active COVID-19. The donor label of this sample is uncertain.

J is TRBJ2-3 and V is TRBV18; 8 positions match TRBD2. V was clipped by 5 bases and J by 0 bases; unmatched bases: 7. CDR1 is KGHSH and CDR2 is LQKENI in the germline V gene. The CDR3 sequence is 16 residues long. The CDR3, as DNA: TGTGCCAGCTCAGACGGCGCGGGGGGCAGCACAGATACGCAGTATTTT. This gives the protein CASSDGAGGSTDTQYF.

The gene calls are TRBV4-3 and TRBJ1-5; D remains ambiguous. In germline, CDR1 is LGHNA, CDR2 YSLEER. Trimming removed 0 bases at V and 6 bases at J, with 12 bases between. The CDR3 runs to 15 residues. DNA of the CDR3: TGCGCCAGCAGCCAAGATAGAGGGTATGGTCAGCCCCAGCATTTT. Residues: CASSQDRGYGQPQHF.

This clone was found once. CDR3 amino acids: CASSLARLAGGSSTDTQYF. CDR3 nucleotides: TGTGCCAGCAGCTTAGCGAGACTAGCGGGAGGTTCTAGCACAGATACGCAGTATTTT. The V gene is TRBV7-2, the J gene TRBJ2-3; 13 bases match TRBD2. From germline, CDR1 is SGHTA and CDR2 FQGNSA. Trimming removed 0 bases from V and 0 bases from J; junction bases left unmatched: 6. This CDR3 contains 19 residues.

The rearrangement uses TRBV30 and TRBJ1-2, with no clear D. Between the trimmed V and J ends, which lost 1 base and 1 base, there was a span of 13 bases. Germline CDR1 GTSNPN, CDR2 SVGIG (reference sequence). The CDR3 runs 15 residues. The CDR3: CAWSGLLHSNYGYTF. The CDR3 DNA follows: TGTGCCTGGAGTGGTCTCCTCCACAGTAACTATGGCTACACCTTC.

This clone was seen only a few times. The conserved final phenylalanine or tryptophan is absent from the CDR3, which likely points to a read error. It is unclear where the CDR3 begins or ends on the DNA, so no DNA is shown, and the CDR3 is as TCRdb lists it. V usage is TRBV21-1 and J usage is TRBJ1-2; TRBD1, the table's D call, lacks a check against the DNA. TRBV21-1 is described as a pseudogene. The CDR3 is 11 residues long, ends included. CDR3 loop: CASSLGPFGGN.

The chain carries TRBV5-6 and TRBJ2-7; no clear D gene. V lost 1 base and J lost 9, with 14 bases in between. This CDR3 contains 13 residues. Germline V lookup: CDR1 SGHDT, CDR2 YYEEEE. The CDR3: CASSLTPRSPQYF. CDR3 bases: TGTGCCAGCAGCTTGACTCCTCGCTCGCCGCAGTACTTC.

The gene calls are TRBV6-1 and TRBJ2-4; D remains ambiguous. CDR3 size: 15 residues. Trimming took off 3 bases at V and 7 bases at J, with 16 bases between the two ends. Per the germline V gene, CDR1 is MNHNS and CDR2 is SASEGT. For the CDR3, the DNA is TGTGCCAGCAGTGAGGCTGGTTATCCCCGCAACATTCAGTACTTC. It encodes CASSEAGYPRNIQYF.

The V call is TRBV11-2, the J call TRBJ1-3; a weak D match, TRBD1 (5 bases). Trimming pared 5 bases from V and 3 bases from J, leaving 20 bases between. This CDR3 has 17 amino acids. Germline assignment: CDR1 SGHAT and CDR2 FQNNGV. The CDR3 sequence: CASSPRGTESRGNTIYF. The CDR3 nucleotides read TGTGCCAGCAGCCCCCGGGGGACCGAAAGCCGTGGAAACACCATATATTTT.

As concerns this clone: The sample carries other DNA sequences with the same CDR3. This chain joins TRBV24-1 and TRBJ2-2, with 7 bases that match TRBD1. CDR3 length: 15 residues. CDR1 is KGHDR and CDR2 is SFDVKD in the germline V gene. Trimming removed 5 bases from V and 1 base from J; junction bases left unmatched: 3. The CDR3 protein is CATSVRTGNTGELFF. The CDR3 bases are TGTGCCACCAGTGTCAGGACAGGGAACACCGGGGAGCTGTTTTTT.